What follows are 31 T cell receptor beta chains derived from one specimen sequenced in a study of T cells in Graves' hyperthyroidism and ophthalmopathy. Amplification yielded TCR beta CDR3 regions, with RNA transcripts as the source. In the first-round RT-PCR of the TCR CDR3, the HTBI primer set was used. TCRdb reprocessed the multiplex PCR reads via MiXCR and lists one record per CDR3 protein. The table records roughly 840,000 distinct CDR3 sequences, about two fifths of them present only once. Specimen: blood. The receptors were sampled from a man younger than 35 with Graves' hyperthyroidism.

The gene calls are TRBV27 and TRBJ1-2, with TRBD1 matching 10 bases. Germline V gene lookup returns CDR1 MNHEY and CDR2 SMNVEV (reference sequence). After removal of 5 bases from V and 5 bases from J, the junction contained 8 bases not matched to a gene. CDR3 length: 15 residues. The CDR3 is CASSPKTGGHYGYTF. Written as DNA, the CDR3 is TGTGCCAGCAGTCCAAAGACAGGGGGCCATTATGGCTACACCTTC.

This clonotype was found a few times. The V and J genes are TRBV4-1 and TRBJ1-4, with D uncertain. The CDR3 has 15 residues. In germline, CDR1 is MGHRA, CDR2 YSYEKL. Trimming shortened V by 0 bases and J by 5 bases, and 10 bases separated the two germline ends. CDR3 nucleotide sequence: TGCGCCAGCAGCCAAGAAACCCAGGCAAATGAAAAACTGTTTTTT. It yields the protein CASSQETQANEKLFF.

As concerns this clonotype: The conserved final phenylalanine or tryptophan is absent from the CDR3, which likely points to a read error. The DNA is omitted, as the CDR3 cannot be located on it reliably, and the CDR3 follows TCRdb's listing. J is TRBJ2-7 and V is TRBV28; the table assigns TRBD1, which was not confirmed against the DNA. Inclusive of both ends, the CDR3 amounts to 11 amino acids. CDR1 MDHEN and CDR2 SYDVKM come from the germline V gene. The CDR3 loop is CASSDDRERLI.

The chain links TRBV29-1 to TRBJ2-3, with a weak D call TRBD1 (6 bases). V lost 3 bases and J 2 bases, leaving 9 bases between the germline ends. CDR3 length equals 13 residues. CDR1 SQVTM and CDR2 ANQGSEA come from the germline V gene. The CDR3 region has the DNA TGCAGCGTTGACAGGGGCTTCACAGATACGCAGTATTTT. It encodes CSVDRGFTDTQYF.

V usage is TRBV7-9 and J usage is TRBJ2-7; no firm D call. Trimming removed 9 bases from V and 0 bases from J, with 9 bases in between. The CDR3 is made up of 12 amino acids. Germline loops: CDR1 SEHNR, CDR2 FQNEAQ (reference sequence). The CDR3 DNA sequence: TGTGCCAGATTGCCAGGCTCCTACGAGCAGTACTTC. This sequence encodes CARLPGSYEQYF.

The chain uses TRBV6-6 and TRBJ1-2; D is ambiguous. The CDR3 totals 16 residues. From germline, CDR1 is MNHNY and CDR2 SVGAGI (reference sequence). Trimming cost V 7 bases and J 2 bases, with 20 bases left between them. In DNA, the CDR3 is TGTGCCAGCAATTCTAACCAGCAGGAATCCAACTATGGCTACACCTTC. Translating gives CASNSNQQESNYGYTF.

The chain recombines TRBV12-3 or TRBV12-4 with TRBJ1-1, with D unclear. The ends were cut back, 3 bases at V and 0 bases at J, with 17 bases in the middle. This CDR3 spans 17 amino acids. CDR3 coding DNA: TGTGCCAGCAGTTTTGAGCTTTCGGGCAGGTTGAACACTGAAGCTTTCTTT. It is translated as CASSFELSGRLNTEAFF.

This clonotype has ten or more counts. V usage is TRBV20-1 and J usage is TRBJ2-7; unclear D gene. Per germline, CDR1 DFQATT and CDR2 SNEGSKA (reference sequence). This CDR3 region has 12 residues. V lost 0 bases to trimming and J lost 6 bases, with 9 bases between them. CDR3 in amino acids: CSARDSAIEQYF. CDR3 sequence (DNA): TGCAGTGCTAGAGACTCGGCAATCGAGCAGTACTTC.

This clonotype showed up just a few times. This sequence joins TRBV29-1 and TRBJ1-1; perhaps TRBD1 as D (5 bases). The ends were cut back, 7 bases at V and 0 bases at J, with 12 bases in the middle. The germline V gene encodes CDR1 SQVTM and CDR2 ANQGSEA. The CDR3 sequence is 13 residues long. The CDR3 DNA follows: TGCAGCGACTGGGACTCCATGAACACTGAAGCTTTCTTT. The encoded protein is CSDWDSMNTEAFF.

The V call is TRBV10-3, the J call TRBJ2-2; a weak D match, TRBD2 (5 bases). Trimming left V 4 bases short and J 3 bases short, with 15 bases between. Germline-derived CDR1 and CDR2 are ENHRY and SYGVKD. The CDR3 spans 16 residues. The CDR3 protein is CAISVIGVPDTGELFF. The CDR3 DNA sequence: TGTGCCATCAGTGTGATCGGGGTTCCGGACACCGGGGAGCTGTTTTTT.

In this sample, this clonotype turned up a few times. This chain connects TRBV7-8 to TRBJ2-7; 8 nucleotides match TRBD1. V shed 5 bases and J 3 bases; nucleotides not matched to a gene: 6. This CDR3 region has 14 residues. The germline gives CDR1 SGHVS, CDR2 FQNEAQ. The CDR3 is CASSQQGQGYEQYF. The CDR3 region has the DNA TGTGCCAGCAGCCAGCAAGGACAGGGCTACGAGCAGTACTTC.

V usage is TRBV27 and J usage is TRBJ2-7, with D unclear. V was clipped by 5 bases and J by 3 bases, with 14 bases between them. CDR1 and CDR2 from the germline V gene are MNHEY and SMNVEV (reference sequence). This CDR3 is 14 amino acids long. The CDR3 here is CASSPTDIGYEQYF. In DNA, the CDR3 is TGTGCCAGCAGTCCTACTGACATCGGCTACGAGCAGTACTTC.

The chain links TRBV10-3 to TRBJ1-1; D gene uncertain. Looked up from germline, CDR1 is ENHRY and CDR2 is SYGVKD. The CDR3 is 13 amino acids. V lost 11 bases and J 2 bases, leaving 15 bases between the germline ends. CDR3 sequence (DNA): TGTGCCGCGGCCGCGGGGAGAAACACTGAAGCTTTCTTT. Amino acids: CAAAAGRNTEAFF.

As for this clonotype: A much larger clone is a single base away; this may be a read error. The chain joins TRBV2 to TRBJ1-1; no clear D gene. V dropped 7 bases and J dropped 11 bases, with 14 bases sitting between them. Germline V lookup: CDR1 SNHLY, CDR2 FYNNEI. The CDR3 totals 11 residues. This CDR3 reads CASTDGWGAFF. CDR3 coding DNA: TGTGCCAGCACGGACGGGTGGGGTGCTTTCTTT.

The rearrangement links TRBV20-1 to TRBJ1-1; no clear D gene. With 6 bases removed from V and 2 bases from J, the gap between germline ends came to 16 bases. Germline V lookup: CDR1 DFQATT, CDR2 SNEGSKA (reference sequence). This CDR3 has 14 amino acids. The CDR3 spells CSASPGRINTEAFF. The CDR3 bases are TGCAGTGCCAGCCCAGGACGGATAAACACTGAAGCTTTCTTT.

In its sample, this clonotype was seen a few times. The rearrangement joins TRBV5-1 to TRBJ1-4, with D unresolved. This CDR3 has 16 amino acids. Between the trimmed V and J ends, which lost 2 bases and 0 bases, there was a span of 11 bases. Germline CDR1 and CDR2: SGHRS and YFSETQ. The CDR3 loop reads CASSLSKSSTNEKLFF. The CDR3 nucleotides are TGCGCCAGCAGCTTAAGTAAGAGTTCAACTAATGAAAAACTGTTTTTT. The whole variable domain, remainder taken from reference TRBV5-1 and TRBJ1-4, is KAGVTQTPRYLIKTRGQQVTLSCSPISGHRSVSWYQQTPGQGLQFLFEYFSETQRNKGNFPGRFSGRQFSNSRSEMNVSTLELGDSALYLCASSLSKSSTNEKLFFGSGTQLSVL.

Only one count was recorded for this clonotype. The chain employs TRBV6-5 and TRBJ2-7; 8 positions match TRBD1. The CDR3 runs 15 residues. V was pared by 4 bases and J by 5 bases, with 10 bases of the junction left unmatched. The germline gives CDR1 MNHEY, CDR2 SVGAGI. The CDR3 DNA reads TGTGCCAGCAGTTCCTACACAGGGGGAGAGGACGAGCAGTACTTC. Translating gives CASSSYTGGEDEQYF.

Many counts were recorded for this clonotype. The V call is TRBV13, the J call TRBJ2-5, with D perhaps matching TRBD1 (5 bases). Trimming removed 0 bases at V and 4 bases at J, with 12 bases between. Per the germline V gene, CDR1 is PRHDT and CDR2 is FYEKMQ (reference sequence). There are 15 residues in the CDR3. Here the CDR3 reads CASSLGQVGLETQYF. CDR3 sequence (DNA): TGTGCCAGCAGCTTAGGCCAGGTGGGGCTAGAGACCCAGTACTTC.

The table lists this clonotype with many counts. Germline is not matched at one junction end, which may reflect a read error. V gene TRBV5-1 combines with J gene TRBJ1-2, with a weak D call TRBD1 (6 bases). The length of the CDR3 is 12 residues. In germline, CDR1 is SGHRS, CDR2 YFSETQ. In DNA, the CDR3 is TGTGCCAGCAGTTACACAGGGTATGGCTACACCTTC. Protein: CASSYTGYGYTF. The full variable domain, rest sourced from reference TRBV5-1 and TRBJ1-2, is KAGVTQTPRYLIKTRGQQVTLSCSPISGHRSVSWYQQTPGQGLQFLFEYFSETQRNKGNFPGRFSGRQFSNSRSEMNVSTLELGDSALYLCASSYTGYGYTFGSGTRLTVV.

This chain links TRBV20-1 with TRBJ2-1; tentative D call: TRBD2 (5 bases). V was pared by 3 bases and J by 3 bases, with 9 bases between. CDR1 is DFQATT and CDR2 is SNEGSKA in the germline V gene (reference sequence). The CDR3 sequence is 13 residues long. CDR3 DNA: TGCAGTGCTAGTGAGGGAGTCTACAATGAGCAGTTCTTC. It translates to CSASEGVYNEQFF.

The CDR3 protein is CASSNRAGANVLTF. The CDR3 region has the DNA TGTGCCAGCTCCAACAGGGCTGGGGCCAACGTCCTGACTTTC. J is TRBJ2-6 and V is TRBV2; possibly TRBD1 for D (6 bases). Germline V gene data show CDR1 as SNHLY and CDR2 as FYNNEI. The CDR3 sequence is 14 residues long. V was cut by 8 bases and J by 2 bases, with 10 bases left in between.

This clonotype showed up many times. The chain employs TRBV7-8 and TRBJ2-7, with D hard to call. With 6 bases removed from V and 1 base from J, the gap between germline ends came to 10 bases. CDR1 is SGHVS and CDR2 is FQNEAQ in the germline V gene. The length of the CDR3 is 13 residues. The CDR3 reads CASRRFSSYEQYF. The CDR3 DNA follows: TGTGCCAGCAGGCGGTTCTCATCCTACGAGCAGTACTTC.

This chain uses TRBV19 with TRBJ1-5, with D possibly being TRBD1 (5 bases). V lost 6 bases, J lost 11 bases, and 20 bases lay in between. This CDR3 contains 14 residues. The germline V gene encodes CDR1 LNHDA and CDR2 SQIVND (reference sequence). The CDR3 DNA reads TGTGCCAGTAGGCGGGGAGGGGTCCAAGAGACCCAGCATTTT. As protein: CASRRGGVQETQHF.

This rearrangement joins TRBV6-5 to TRBJ1-5; D is unresolved. Trimming pared 5 bases from V and 2 bases from J, leaving 22 bases between. CDR3 size: 18 residues. Germline CDR1 reads MNHEY; CDR2 reads SVGAGI. The CDR3 here is CASSEGIFLEVGNQPQHF. The CDR3 DNA follows: TGTGCCAGCAGTGAAGGGATATTTTTGGAGGTTGGCAATCAGCCCCAGCATTTT.

The genes are TRBV30 and TRBJ2-6, with D hard to call. The germline gives CDR1 GTSNPN, CDR2 SVGIG (reference sequence). V lost 2 bases and J 0 bases, leaving 17 bases between the germline ends. The CDR3 is made up of 18 amino acids. CDR3 coding DNA: TGTGCCTGGAGTACGTTAGAGGCACGATTCTCTGGGGCCAACGTCCTGACTTTC. Amino acids: CAWSTLEARFSGANVLTF.

This chain joins TRBV29-1 and TRBJ1-2, with a tentative D call TRBD1 (5 bases). V gave up 6 bases and J gave up 4 bases, with 12 bases separating them. Germline V gene sequence: CDR1 SQVTM, CDR2 ANQGSEA. This CDR3 has 12 residues. The chain's CDR3 is CSVLQGLYGYTF. The CDR3 DNA sequence: TGCAGCGTCCTCCAGGGCCTCTATGGCTACACCTTC.

The genes are TRBV7-9 and TRBJ2-5; TRBD1 agrees at 10 bases. This CDR3 spans 15 amino acids. V lost 5 bases to trimming and J lost 5 bases; unmatched junction nucleotides: 8. CDR1 SEHNR and CDR2 FQNEAQ come from the germline V gene (reference sequence). In nucleotides, the CDR3 is TGTGCCAGCAGCCCGGACAGGGGGGGACGGGAGACCCAGTACTTC. Its protein product is CASSPDRGGRETQYF.

This clonotype was counted at least ten times. One junction end does not reproduce the germline sequence, and a read error may be involved. The chain is built from TRBV19 and TRBJ2-2, with D perhaps TRBD2 (6 bases). This CDR3 spans 14 amino acids. Germline CDR1 is LNHDA and CDR2 is SQIVND (reference sequence). The CDR3 DNA reads as TGTGCAAGTACCCGTCTAGCGTACACCGGGGAGCTGTTTTTT. This sequence encodes CASTRLAYTGELFF. Looking up the rest from reference TRBV19 and TRBJ2-2 gives the full variable domain: DGGITQSPKYLFRKEGQNVTLSCEQNLNHDAMYWYRQDPGQGLRLIYYSQIVNDFQKGDIAEGYSVSREKKESFPLTVTSAQKNPTAFYLCASTRLAYTGELFFGEGSRLTVL.

The CDR3 is CASSPSEGYGNTIYF. In DNA form, the CDR3 reads TGTGCCAGCAGCCCGTCCGAGGGATATGGAAACACCATATATTTT. This chain connects TRBV7-9 to TRBJ1-3; no reliable D call. The V end was cut by 5 bases, the J end by 3 bases, with 14 bases between. The germline V gene encodes CDR1 SEHNR and CDR2 FQNEAQ (reference sequence). This CDR3 has 15 residues.

The gene calls are TRBV10-3 and TRBJ1-2; TRBD1 is a possible D gene (6 bases). In germline, CDR1 is ENHRY, CDR2 SYGVKD. V dropped 6 bases and J dropped 4 bases, with 21 bases sitting between them. This CDR3 region has 16 residues. The CDR3 DNA follows: TGTGCCATCAGACCGGACAGCAGGAGGGGTATCTATGGCTACACCTTC. Its translation: CAIRPDSRRGIYGYTF.

This sequence joins TRBV4-1 and TRBJ1-1; possible D gene TRBD1, 5 bases. The CDR3 runs 14 residues. V dropped 2 bases and J dropped 1 base, with 8 bases sitting between them. Germline CDR1 is MGHRA and CDR2 is YSYEKL. CDR3 DNA sequence: TGCGCCAGCAGCCAACTTAGGGGGAACACTGAAGCTTTCTTT. Protein: CASSQLRGNTEAFF.